The count of the clone carrying this T cell receptor beta chain is one. Its cognate antigen is unknown. TCRdb reprocessed the 5' RACE reads via MiXCR and lists one record per CDR3 protein. The repertoire holds several thousand distinct CDR3 sequences, with less than 65% as singletons. Whole-study results and caveats: Tumor memory CD4+ T cell TCR gene usage clustered with blood and lymph node memory CD4+ cells and lymph node naive CD4+ cells.

The germline V gene encodes CDR1 SGHRS and CDR2 YFSETQ. Losses at the gene ends were 0 bases for V and 6 bases for J; bases not matched to a gene: 8. CDR3 length: 16 amino acids. The TCR comes from a female donor with breast cancer. The sequenced sample consisted of tumor-infiltrating memory CD4+ T cells sorted from the breast tumor. The subset is: memory CD4+ T cells, CD4+CD45RO+CD25-. The gene calls are TRBV5-1 and TRBJ1-4; 7 nucleotides match TRBD1. CDR3 nucleotide sequence: TGCGCCAGCAGCTTGGGGTATCGGGACAGTTATGAAAAACTGTTTTTT. Protein: CASSLGYRDSYEKLFF.